This T cell receptor beta chain was profiled in a study of CXCR3-negative and CXCR3-positive naive CD8 T cells (dated by TCRdb to between 2018 and 2021). With respect to the entire study: In total, some 140 million TRB reads were obtained, or roughly 1.5 +/- 0.3 million reads per library. Diversity and physicochemical repertoire analyses were performed on about eleven donors pooled from two independent experiments. Naive subsets from a handful of donors and memory cells from 3 donors were included in the TRBV-TRBJ cluster analysis. Results the study describes overall, beyond this receptor: TRB CDR3s from CXCR3-positive naive cells showed higher hydrophobicity (lower Kidera factor 4), lower energy, and higher strength and volume indices than CXCR3-negative naive cells. Comparably high repertoire diversity was found in both naive subsets, whereas much lower repertoire diversity was found in memory CD8+ T cells. Naive CXCR3-negative and CXCR3-positive cells from the same donor showed similar TRBV-TRBJ usage, whereas memory cells showed distinct patterns. CXCR3 expression partially decreased after cryopreservation, so most assays used freshly isolated PBMCs. Surface CD5, linked to self-reactivity in mice, was comparable between naive subsets; TCR interaction strength was therefore also inferred from TRB CDR3 physicochemical properties.

Each CD8+ T cell subset was flow-sorted in triplicate, with roughly 310,000 cells per subset placed directly into RLT lysis buffer. To keep memory contaminants out, a stringent definition of naive CD8+ T cells was applied: CD45RO-CCR7+CD27+CD95-. Peripheral blood mononuclear cells were isolated from buffy coats by standard density gradient centrifugation. A FACSAria III was used to flow-sort naive CD8+ T cells into CXCR3-negative and CXCR3-positive populations. An RNeasy Mini Kit was used to extract total RNA from the sorted cells. Turning to this clonotype: Its antigen is currently not known.

The listed sequencing device is NextSeq 550. The Human TCR Profiling Kit (MiLaboratory) was used to make UMI-labeled 5' RACE TRB cDNA libraries. The full amount of extracted RNA was used for cDNA synthesis, and the full amount of resulting cDNA was used for PCR amplification. Libraries were prepared in parallel with an identical number of PCR cycles. The paper's data handling went like this. With a requirement of at least two reads per UMI, MIGEC and MiXCR extracted about 57,000 +/- 9,900 unique UMI-labeled TRB cDNA molecules per library. On average, each library contained approximately 40,000 +/- 10,000 functional in-frame TRB CDR3 nucleotide clonotypes without stop codons. After each sample was downsampled to 5000 UMI-labeled TRB molecules, VDJtools was used to calculate diversity metrics such as normalized Shannon-Wiener and Chao1. Clonotype-size-weighted physicochemical properties of the central five CDR3 residues (interaction energy, strength, volume and Kidera factor 4) were computed in VDJtools. TCRdb reprocessed the reads into one record per CDR3 protein sequence, lacking DNA. TCRdb, rather than the study authors, made the V and J calls. The sample table holds some 39,000 distinct CDR3 sequences. The ten largest clones take up around 2% of the sample.

The sequence was obtained from a human donor in good health. Some clones in this sample may be carry-over from other donors' samples. Material: naive CXCR3- CD8+ T cells from blood. This sample's cell subset or site label indicates: CD45RO-CCR7+CD27+CD95- naive CD8+ T cells lacking CXCR3 (TNR3-).

The CDR3 sequence is CASSEDMSSYEQYF. The V and J genes are TRBV12-3 or TRBV12-4 and TRBJ2-7. From the cysteine up to the phenylalanine, the CDR3 has a length of 14 residues. DNA is not recorded here.